This TCR beta chain was sequenced during a study of blood T cell repertoires in COVID-19. Turning to the study itself: Some COVID-19 samples were acute and others convalescent; all came from the United States, Italy and Spain.

Assay: immunoSEQ multiplex PCR; the TCRdb copy retains only in-frame clones and omits some. The sample holds about 220,000 clones, over 75% seen once. CDR1 and CDR2 from the germline V gene are SGHRS and YFSETQ. This CDR3 is 15 amino acids long. The junction had 7 bases not matched to a gene; V was cut back by 0 bases and J by 5 bases. The sequence was obtained from a woman in her seventies with COVID-19, enrolled during active disease. V and J are TRBV5-1 and TRBJ2-5, with 7 bases aligning to TRBD1. Sequencing was performed on peripheral blood. The CDR3 spells CASSLEGRGYETQYF. The CDR3 DNA is TGCGCCAGCAGCTTGGAGGGCAGGGGGTACGAGACCCAGTACTTC.